This TCR beta chain was recorded in a study of spatial heterogeneity in lung cancer. The overall study: More beta-chain than alpha-chain sequences were consistently detected.

The time point is: sample taken at primary tumor resection. Whole RNA was taken from tumor, nontumor lung or frozen PBMC; it was then sequenced unsorted. Each molecule of TCR cDNA was tagged with one unique molecular identifier. TCRdb independently ran MiXCR on the 5' RACE reads; one entry per CDR3 protein. The sample has approximately 38,000 distinct CDR3 sequences; about 6% are singletons. This clonotype was recorded many times. Its antigen is as yet unknown. Study-wide results and limits: Ubiquitous expanded tumor TCRs were observed in blood more at resection than follow-up.

The ends lost 4 bases at V and 4 bases at J; junction bases unmatched: 8. CDR3 length: 15 residues. CDR1 and CDR2 (germline): LGHNA, YNFKEQ. This rearrangement joins TRBV4-2 to TRBJ2-7; 9 nucleotides agree with TRBD1. The specimen comprised PBMCs, sampled at surgery. The TCR comes from a male donor with early-stage non-small cell lung cancer. CDR3 nucleotide sequence: TGTGCCAGCAGCCCTGGACAGGGGAGTCCTTACGAGCAGTACTTC. Translation gives CASSPGQGSPYEQYF.